The T cell receptor (beta chain) described here comes from a study of blood T cell repertoires in COVID-19. About the study: There were acute and convalescent COVID-19 samples, and they came from the United States, Italy and Spain. Sources were T cells, B-cell-depleted T cells, or PBMCs; the material itself was cDNA or gDNA.

Authors' methods: For nucleated cells, counts were estimated from reference gene primer amplification. Sequenced by immunoSEQ multiplex PCR; TCRdb stores in-frame clones only, minus some. D and trimming come from the DNA, and the V and J calls and clone size come from that table. This repertoire shows about 210,000 clones, just under 90% found once; its top ten account for approximately 6.2%. V lost 6 bases and J lost 0, with 11 bases in between. The CDR3 is made up of 14 amino acids. Germline loops: CDR1 SGDLS, CDR2 YYNGEE. The V gene is TRBV9, the J gene TRBJ2-3, with D maybe TRBD2 (5 bases). The sample was peripheral blood. This sequence was found in a man aged 55 to 69 who had recovered from COVID-19. CDR3 loop: CASNAGPSTDTQYF. The CDR3, as DNA: TGTGCCAGCAACGCGGGCCCTAGCACAGATACGCAGTATTTT. Full variable domain (rest looked up from reference TRBV9 and TRBJ2-3): DSGVTQTPKHLITATGQRVTLRCSPRSGDLSVYWYQQSLDQGLQFLIQYYNGEERAKGNILERFSAQQFPDLHSELNLSSLELGDSALYFCASNAGPSTDTQYFGPGTRLTVL.